This T cell receptor (beta chain) comes out of a study of CD8 T cells in ankylosing spondylitis. CDR3 length equals 15 residues. The ends lost 6 bases at V and 4 bases at J; junction bases unmatched: 8. Germline CDR1 is SGHTA and CDR2 is FQGTGA. Points from the study as a whole: Seemingly distinctive of ankylosing spondylitis blood was a TCR beta motif formed by eight highly homologous variants. Matched ankylosing spondylitis synovial fluid reportedly showed significant enrichment of disease-linked clones.

As the method for making TCR beta libraries, quantitative 5'-RACE with molecular barcodes was used. MiXCR, run by TCRdb on the 5' RACE reads, gives a single entry per CDR3 protein. The profile shows approximately 220,000 distinct CDR3 sequences, 18% of them singletons. About this clonotype itself: The antigen is undetermined.

The chain has TRBV7-3 and TRBJ2-1, with 8 bases aligning to TRBD2. The origin of this receptor is a male donor with ankylosing spondylitis. The sample consisted of blood, either unsorted or a sorted T cell fraction (not recorded which). The CDR3: CASSRREGRYNEQFF. CDR3 bases: TGTGCCAGCAGTCGACGGGAGGGCCGGTACAATGAGCAGTTCTTC.